The clone carrying this TCR beta chain has at least ten counts. TCRdb re-derived calls from the RT-PCR reads in MiXCR, one entry per CDR3 protein. The table shows more than 550,000 distinct CDR3 sequences, with approximately 15% occurring only once. CDR3 size: 14 residues. Germline CDR1 DFQATT, CDR2 SNEGSKA (reference sequence). J lost 6 bases, V lost 2 bases, and 5 bases had no gene match. This TCR was recovered from a female donor in good health, serving as a healthy control. The source material was memory CD4+ T cells from blood. The chain combines TRBV20-1 with TRBJ2-7; 12 nucleotides align to TRBD2. The CDR3: CSARRTSGRTEQYF. In DNA, the CDR3 is TGCAGTGCTAGAAGAACTAGCGGGAGGACCGAGCAGTACTTC.